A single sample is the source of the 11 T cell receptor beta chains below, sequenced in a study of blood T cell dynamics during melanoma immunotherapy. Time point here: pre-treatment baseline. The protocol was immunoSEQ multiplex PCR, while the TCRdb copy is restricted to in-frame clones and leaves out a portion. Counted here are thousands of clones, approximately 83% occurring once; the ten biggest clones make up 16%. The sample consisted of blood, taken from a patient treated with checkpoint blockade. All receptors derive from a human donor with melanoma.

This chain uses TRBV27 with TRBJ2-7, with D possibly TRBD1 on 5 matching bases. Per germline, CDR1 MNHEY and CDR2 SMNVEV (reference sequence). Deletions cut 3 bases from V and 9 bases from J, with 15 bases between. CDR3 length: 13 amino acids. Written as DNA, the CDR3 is TGTGCCAGCAGTTTGTATCAGGGTGTAGGGCAGTACTTC. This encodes CASSLYQGVGQYF.

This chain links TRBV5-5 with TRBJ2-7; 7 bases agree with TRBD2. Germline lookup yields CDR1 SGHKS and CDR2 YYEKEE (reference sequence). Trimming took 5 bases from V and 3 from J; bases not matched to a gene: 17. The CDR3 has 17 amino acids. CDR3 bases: TGTGCCAGCAGGACGAGACTCGGCCTAGCGGACGACTACGAGCAGTACTTC. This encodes CASRTRLGLADDYEQYF.

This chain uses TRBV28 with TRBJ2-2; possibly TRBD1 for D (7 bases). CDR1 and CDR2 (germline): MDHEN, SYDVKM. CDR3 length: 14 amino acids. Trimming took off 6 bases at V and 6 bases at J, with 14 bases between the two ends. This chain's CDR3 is CASSRQGGAGELFF. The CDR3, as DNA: TGTGCCAGCAGCAGACAGGGAGGCGCCGGGGAGCTGTTTTTT.

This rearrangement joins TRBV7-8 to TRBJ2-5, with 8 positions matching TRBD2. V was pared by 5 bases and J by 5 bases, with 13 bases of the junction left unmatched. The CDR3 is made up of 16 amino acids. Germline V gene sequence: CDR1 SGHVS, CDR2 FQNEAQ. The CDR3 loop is CASSPLAGPGGETQYF. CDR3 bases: TGTGCCAGCAGCCCGCTAGCGGGCCCAGGAGGGGAGACCCAGTACTTC.

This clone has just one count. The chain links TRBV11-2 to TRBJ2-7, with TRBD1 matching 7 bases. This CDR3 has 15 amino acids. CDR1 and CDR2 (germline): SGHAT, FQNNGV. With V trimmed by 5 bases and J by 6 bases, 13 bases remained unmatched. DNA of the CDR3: TGTGCCAGCAGCCCCGCTAGACAGGGCTTAGGCGAGCAGTACTTC. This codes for CASSPARQGLGEQYF.

The chain's CDR3 is CASSYSQGSGNTIYF. The CDR3, as DNA: TGTGCCAGCAGTTACTCCCAGGGCTCTGGAAACACCATATATTTT. This chain joins TRBV6-6 and TRBJ1-3; D might be TRBD1 (5 bases). Trimming removed 0 bases from V and 0 bases from J, with 6 bases in between. Germline loops: CDR1 MNHNY, CDR2 SVGAGI (reference sequence). CDR3 size: 15 residues.

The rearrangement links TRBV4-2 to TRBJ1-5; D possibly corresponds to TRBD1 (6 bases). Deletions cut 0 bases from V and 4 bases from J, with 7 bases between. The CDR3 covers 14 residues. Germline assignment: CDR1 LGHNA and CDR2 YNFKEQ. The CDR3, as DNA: TGTGCCAGCAGCCAAGAGGACAGAAATCAGCCCCAGCATTTT. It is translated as CASSQEDRNQPQHF.

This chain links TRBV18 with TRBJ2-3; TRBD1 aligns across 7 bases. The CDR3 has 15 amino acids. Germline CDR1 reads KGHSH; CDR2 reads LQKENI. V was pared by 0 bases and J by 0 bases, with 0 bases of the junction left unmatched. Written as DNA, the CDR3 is TGTGCCAGCTCACCACCGGGACAGAGCACAGATACGCAGTATTTT. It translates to CASSPPGQSTDTQYF.

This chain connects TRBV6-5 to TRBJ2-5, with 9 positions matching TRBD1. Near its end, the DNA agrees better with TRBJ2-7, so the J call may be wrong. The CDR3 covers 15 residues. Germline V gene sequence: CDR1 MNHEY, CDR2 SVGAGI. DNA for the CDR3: TGTGCCAGCAGTTCCCGGGACAGGGAACTGGGCGAGCAGTACTTC. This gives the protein CASSSRDRELGEQYF.

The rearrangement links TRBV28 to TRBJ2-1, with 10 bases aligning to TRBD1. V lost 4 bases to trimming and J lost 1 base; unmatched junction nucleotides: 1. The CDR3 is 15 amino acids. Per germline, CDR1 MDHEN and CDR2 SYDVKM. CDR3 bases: TGTGCCAGCAGTTGGGACAGGGGATCCTACAATGAGCAGTTCTTC. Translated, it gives CASSWDRGSYNEQFF. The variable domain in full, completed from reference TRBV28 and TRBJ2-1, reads DVKVTQSSRYLVKRTGEKVFLECVQDMDHENMFWYRQDPGLGLRLIYFSYDVKMKEKGDIPEGYSVSREKKERFSLILESASTNQTSMYLCASSWDRGSYNEQFFGPGTRLTVL.

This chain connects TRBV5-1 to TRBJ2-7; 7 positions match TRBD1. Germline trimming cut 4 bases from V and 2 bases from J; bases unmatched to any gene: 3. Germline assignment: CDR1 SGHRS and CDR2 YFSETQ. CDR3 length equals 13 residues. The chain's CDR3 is CASSRGGTYEQYF. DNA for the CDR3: TGCGCCAGCAGCAGAGGGGGCACCTACGAGCAGTACTTC.